The rows below give T cell receptor beta chains drawn from one sample of a study of T cells in Graves' hyperthyroidism and ophthalmopathy. TCRdb recomputed calls from the multiplex PCR reads with MiXCR, one row per CDR3 protein. This table holds roughly 500,000 distinct CDR3 sequences, roughly a quarter found once. The sample taken for sequencing was blood. All receptors derive from a woman between 25 and 40 years old with Graves' ophthalmopathy. Both conserved end residues are part of each CDR3. D genes are given only for firm matches. Size is stated for part of the rows, as once, few or many counts, or as a class when the clone is expanded.

TRBV6-1	few	.	TRBJ2-7	TGTGCCAGCAGTGAGCCGGGAATGGGCGGGCAGTACTTC	CASSEPGMGGQYF
TRBV19	many	.	TRBJ2-7	TGTGCCAGTAGTCCAGGGGACGTCTACGAGCAGTACTTC	CASSPGDVYEQYF
TRBV6-2/TRBV6-3	many	.	TRBJ1-2	TGTGCCAGCAGTTACGTCGGGGGCTCCGACTATGGCTACACCTTC	CASSYVGGSDYGYTF
TRBV7-6	many	.	TRBJ1-1	TGTGCCAGCAGCTTAAGGAGGGAAATGAACACTGAAGCTTTCTTT	CASSLRREMNTEAFF
TRBV7-2	many	TRBD1	TRBJ2-5	TGTGCCAGCAGCTCCGGGACAGTACTACTACAAGAGACCCAGTACTTC	CASSSGTVLLQETQYF
TRBV12-3/TRBV12-4	.	.	TRBJ1-1	TGTGCCAGCAGTTTAAGGAGGGATGGGGGCACTGAAGCTTTCTTT	CASSLRRDGGTEAFF
TRBV27	many	TRBD1	TRBJ2-7	TGTGCCAGTGGGGACAGGGACAACGAGCAGTACTTC	CASGDRDNEQYF
TRBV27	many	TRBD2	TRBJ2-7	TGTGCCAGCAAATCTAGCGGGGACCCCTATTCCTACGAGCAGTACTTC	CASKSSGDPYSYEQYF
TRBV12-3/TRBV12-4	many	.	TRBJ1-2	TGTGCCAGCATCGGGGGCAGTGGCTACACCTTC	CASIGGSGYTF
TRBV12-3/TRBV12-4	many	.	TRBJ1-4	TGTGCCAGCAGACAGACAGTTGGCGGTGAAAAACTGTTTTTT	CASRQTVGGEKLFF
TRBV12-3/TRBV12-4	many	.	TRBJ1-6	TGTGCCAGCAGTTTAGTTACAGGGAGGAATTCACCCCTCCACTTT	CASSLVTGRNSPLHF
TRBV6-1	.	.	TRBJ1-6	TGTGCCAGCAGAATAGGGGGTTCACCCCTCCACTTT	CASRIGGSPLHF
TRBV30	.	.	TRBJ1-1	TGTGCCTGGAGGTCATCGGGGGGCACTGAAGCTTTCTTT	CAWRSSGGTEAFF
TRBV7-8	many	.	TRBJ1-6	TGTGCCAGCAGCCAGGACAGCTCCTATAATTCACCCCTCCACTTT	CASSQDSSYNSPLHF
TRBV5-1	.	TRBD1	TRBJ2-2	TGCGCCAGCAGACAGGGGGCGAACACCGGGGAGCTGTTTTTT	CASRQGANTGELFF
TRBV30	.	.	TRBJ1-1	TGTGCGCTGGAAAAGAAGGACACCTACAACACTGAAGCTTTCTTT	CALEKKDTYNTEAFF
TRBV11-2	few	.	TRBJ2-5	TGTGCCAGCAGCTACGCGAGGGGGTACCAAGAGACCCAGTACTTC	CASSYARGYQETQYF
TRBV2	.	.	TRBJ2-7	TGTGCCAGCAGTGGGTTCAGCGGGTACGAGCAGTACTTC	CASSGFSGYEQYF
TRBV6-1	many	TRBD2	TRBJ2-7	TGTGCCAGCAGTGAAGCGTCAGTTCCAGCGGGAGTCTACGAGCAGTACTTC	CASSEASVPAGVYEQYF
TRBV13	.	.	TRBJ1-2	.	CASSFYICSAVKENSYGYTF
TRBV6-1	few	.	TRBJ1-1	TGTGCCAGCAGTCCCCCCTCACTAAACTCTGAAGCTTTCTTT	CASSPPSLNSEAFF
TRBV12-3/TRBV12-4	many	TRBD1	TRBJ1-1	TGTGCCAGCAGTCTGGACCGTGACAGGGGGCACACTGAAGCTTTCTTT	CASSLDRDRGHTEAFF
TRBV29-1	many	.	TRBJ1-2	TGCAGCGTACGAACAGGGCTTGATGGCTACACCTTC	CSVRTGLDGYTF
TRBV30	.	.	TRBJ2-1	TGTGCCGCAGGGCAGGTCCAGTTCTTC	CAAGQVQFF
TRBV19	many	TRBD1	TRBJ2-7	TGTGCCAGTACTAAGGGGCAGGGGGCTTACGAGCAGTACTTC	CASTKGQGAYEQYF
TRBV6-5	many	TRBD1	TRBJ1-1	TGTGCCAGCAGTTCGACAGGGTCTGAAGCTTTCTTT	CASSSTGSEAFF
TRBV27	many	TRBD1	TRBJ1-1	TGTGCCAGCAGTTATGGAGGGGGCGCGGAGGGTACTGAAGCTTTCTTT	CASSYGGGAEGTEAFF
TRBV5-1	.	.	TRBJ2-5	TGCGCCAGCAGAGAGAGGGGATGGGAGACCCAGTACTTC	CASRERGWETQYF
TRBV28	.	TRBD2	TRBJ2-5	TGTGCCAGCAGACTTAGCGGGGGGGAGGGTGAGACCCAGTACTTC	CASRLSGGEGETQYF
TRBV24-1	many	.	TRBJ1-2	TGTGCCACCAGCGCGGGGATGAACTATGGCTACACCTTC	CATSAGMNYGYTF
TRBV12-3/TRBV12-4	many	.	TRBJ1-2	TGTGCCAGCAGTTTTAGGGACACTTTTAACTATGGCTACACCTTC	CASSFRDTFNYGYTF
TRBV11-1	.	.	TRBJ1-1	TGTGCCAGCAGCTTAAAACAGTTCAGTATGAACACTGAAGCTTCCTTT	CASSLKQFSMNTEASF
TRBV6-2/TRBV6-3	.	TRBD1	TRBJ2-7	TGTGCCAGCAGTAGGGACAGGGGGTCTTCTTGGCGGAACGAGCAGTACTTC	CASSRDRGSSWRNEQYF
TRBV10-3	.	.	TRBJ1-5	TGTGCCATCAGTGAGTCGAGTGATCAGCCCCAGCATTTT	CAISESSDQPQHF
TRBV6-1	many	TRBD1	TRBJ1-3	TGTGCCAGCAGTCGGGGACAGCGCTCTGGAAACACCATATATTTT	CASSRGQRSGNTIYF
TRBV5-8	many	.	TRBJ1-1	TGTGCCAGCAGCTTACCGCGCCCATTGAACACTGAAGCTTTCTTT	CASSLPRPLNTEAFF
TRBV28	many	TRBD1	TRBJ2-7	TGTGCCAGCAGTGCCCCCGGGACAGGGGGCTACGAGCAGTACTTC	CASSAPGTGGYEQYF
TRBV3-1	few	.	TRBJ1-5	TGTGCCAGCAGCCAAGATACCCGCAATCAGCCCCAGCATTTT	CASSQDTRNQPQHF
TRBV20-1	many	.	TRBJ1-1	TGCAGTGCTTTGAGGCCGGGGACTGAAGCTTTCTTT	CSALRPGTEAFF